This entry concerns a single T cell receptor beta chain. Trimming removed 2 bases at V and 4 bases at J, with 8 bases between. The germline V gene encodes CDR1 MDHEN and CDR2 SYDVKM. The CDR3 is 13 amino acids. The sample originates from a study of shared clonotypes between healthy human individuals. Every immunoSEQ plate was one replicate of a subset's evenly spread DNA. Sequencing used immunoSEQ multiplex PCR; TCRdb keeps in-frame clones, though not all of them. The sample shows 500,000 to 550,000 clones, about 96% of them seen only once. The TCR originated in a woman in her 30s in good health. Material for sequencing was naive CD4+ T cells sorted from blood. Subset of the sample: CD45RA+ positively selected. The V gene is TRBV28, the J gene TRBJ1-2; D remains unclear. The CDR3: CASSLGRSYGYTF. The CDR3 DNA is TGTGCCAGCAGTTTAGGCAGATCCTATGGCTACACCTTC.